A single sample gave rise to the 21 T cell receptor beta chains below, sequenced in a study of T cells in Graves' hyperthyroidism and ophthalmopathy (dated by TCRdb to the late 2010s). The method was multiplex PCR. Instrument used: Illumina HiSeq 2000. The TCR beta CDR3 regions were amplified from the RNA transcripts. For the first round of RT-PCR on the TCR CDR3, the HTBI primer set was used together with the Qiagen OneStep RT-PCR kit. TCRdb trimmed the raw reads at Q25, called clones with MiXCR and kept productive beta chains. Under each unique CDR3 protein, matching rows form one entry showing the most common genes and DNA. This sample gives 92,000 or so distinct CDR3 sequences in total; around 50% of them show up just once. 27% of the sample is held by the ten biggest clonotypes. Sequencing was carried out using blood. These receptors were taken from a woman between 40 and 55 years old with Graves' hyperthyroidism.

The DNA for the CDR3 is TGTGCCAGCAGCCTGGACTCGGACAGGGGGGAAAGGGGGGAAGCTTTCTTT. Translation: CASSLDSDRGERGEAFF. J is TRBJ1-1 and V is TRBV7-2, with 10 bases matching TRBD1. This CDR3 contains 17 residues. Germline V gene data show CDR1 as SGHTA and CDR2 as FQGNSA. After removal of 5 bases from V and 8 bases from J, the junction contained 17 bases not matched to a gene.

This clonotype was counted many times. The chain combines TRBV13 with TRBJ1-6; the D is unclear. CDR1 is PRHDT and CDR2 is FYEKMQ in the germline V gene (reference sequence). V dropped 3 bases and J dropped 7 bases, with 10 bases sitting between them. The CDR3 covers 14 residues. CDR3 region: CASSLNGPNSPLHF. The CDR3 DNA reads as TGTGCCAGCAGCTTGAACGGACCGAATTCACCCCTCCACTTT.

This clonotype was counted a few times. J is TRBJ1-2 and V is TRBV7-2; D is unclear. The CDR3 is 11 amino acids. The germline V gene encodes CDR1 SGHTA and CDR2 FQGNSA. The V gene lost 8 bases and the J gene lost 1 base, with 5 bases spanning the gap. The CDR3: CASRGNYGYTF. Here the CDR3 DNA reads TGTGCCAGCCGGGGTAACTATGGCTACACCTTC.

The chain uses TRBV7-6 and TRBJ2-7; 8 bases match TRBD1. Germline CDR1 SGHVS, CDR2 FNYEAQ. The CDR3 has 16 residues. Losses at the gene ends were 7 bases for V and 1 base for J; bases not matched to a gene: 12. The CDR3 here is CASNPGQGWGSYEQYF. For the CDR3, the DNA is TGTGCCAGCAACCCCGGACAGGGATGGGGATCCTACGAGCAGTACTTC.

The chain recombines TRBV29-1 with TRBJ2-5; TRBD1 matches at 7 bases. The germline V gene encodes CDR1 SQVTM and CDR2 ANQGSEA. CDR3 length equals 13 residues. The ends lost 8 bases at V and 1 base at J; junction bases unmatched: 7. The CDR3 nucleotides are TGCAGCAGCCAAGGGGACAGCCAAGAGACCCAGTACTTC. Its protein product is CSSQGDSQETQYF.

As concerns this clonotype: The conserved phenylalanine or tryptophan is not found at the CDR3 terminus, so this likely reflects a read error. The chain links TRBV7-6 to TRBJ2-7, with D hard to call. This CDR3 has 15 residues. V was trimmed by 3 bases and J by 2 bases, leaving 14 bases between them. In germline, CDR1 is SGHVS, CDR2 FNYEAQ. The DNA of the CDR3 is TGTGCCAGCAGCTTTGACCCGGCAGGAACCTACGAGCAGTACCTC. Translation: CASSFDPAGTYEQYL.

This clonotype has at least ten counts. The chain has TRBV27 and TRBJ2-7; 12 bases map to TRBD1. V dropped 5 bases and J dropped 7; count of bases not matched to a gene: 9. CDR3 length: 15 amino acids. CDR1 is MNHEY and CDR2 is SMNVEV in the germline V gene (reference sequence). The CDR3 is CASSLWGQGAREQYF. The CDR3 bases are TGTGCCAGCAGTCTATGGGGACAGGGGGCCAGGGAGCAGTACTTC.

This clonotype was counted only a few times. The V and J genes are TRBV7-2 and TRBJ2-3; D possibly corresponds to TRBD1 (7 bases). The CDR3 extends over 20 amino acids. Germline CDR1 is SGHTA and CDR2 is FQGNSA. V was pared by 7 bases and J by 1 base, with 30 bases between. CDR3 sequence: CASTSPTGRTPHLRTDTQYF. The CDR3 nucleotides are TGTGCCAGCACATCTCCGACAGGGAGGACACCTCATCTTCGCACAGATACGCAGTATTTT.

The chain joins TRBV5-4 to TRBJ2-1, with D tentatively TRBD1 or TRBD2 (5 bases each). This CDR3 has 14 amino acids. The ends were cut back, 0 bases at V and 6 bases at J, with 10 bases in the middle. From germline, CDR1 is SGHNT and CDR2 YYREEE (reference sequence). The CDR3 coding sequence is TGTGCCAGCAGCTTGGAGGCAGGGAGCAATGAGCAGTTCTTC. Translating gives CASSLEAGSNEQFF. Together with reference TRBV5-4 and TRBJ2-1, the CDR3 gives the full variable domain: ETGVTQSPTHLIKTRGQQVTLRCSSQSGHNTVSWYQQALGQGPQFIFQYYREEENGRGNFPPRFSGLQFPNYSSELNVNALELDDSALYLCASSLEAGSNEQFFGPGTRLTVL.

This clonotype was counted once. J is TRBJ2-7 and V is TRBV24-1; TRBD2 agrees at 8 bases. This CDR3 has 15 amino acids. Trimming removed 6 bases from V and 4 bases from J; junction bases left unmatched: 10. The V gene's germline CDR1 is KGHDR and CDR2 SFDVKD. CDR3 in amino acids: CATSKGGGRPYEQYF. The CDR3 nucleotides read TGTGCCACCAGTAAGGGGGGCGGGAGGCCTTACGAGCAGTACTTC.

CDR3 nucleotide sequence: TGTGCCAGTGGACAGGGAATCTACGAGCAGTACTTC. Its translation: CASGQGIYEQYF. The chain has TRBV25-1 and TRBJ2-7, with 8 positions matching TRBD1. Per the germline V gene, CDR1 is MGHDK and CDR2 is SYGVNS. After removal of 9 bases from V and 3 bases from J, the junction contained 4 bases not matched to a gene. The CDR3 spans 12 residues.

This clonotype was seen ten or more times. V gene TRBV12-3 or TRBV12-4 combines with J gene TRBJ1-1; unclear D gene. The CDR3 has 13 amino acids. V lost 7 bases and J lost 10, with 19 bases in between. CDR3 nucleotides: TGTGCCAGCAATTATGGGTTGGGTATCGGAGCTTTCTTT. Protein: CASNYGLGIGAFF.

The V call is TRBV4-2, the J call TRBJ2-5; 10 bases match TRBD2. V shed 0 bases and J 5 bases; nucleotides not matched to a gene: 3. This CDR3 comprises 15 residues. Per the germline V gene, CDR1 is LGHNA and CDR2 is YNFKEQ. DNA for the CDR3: TGTGCCAGCAGCCAAGAGGCTAGCGGGAGTGAGACCCAGTACTTC. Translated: CASSQEASGSETQYF.

As DNA, the CDR3 is TGTGCCAGCAGCAACCTCCTACTAGCGGGAGGGCTCACCGGGGAGCTGTTTTTT. As protein: CASSNLLLAGGLTGELFF. The chain couples TRBV13 to TRBJ2-2; 13 bases map to TRBD2. The CDR3 spans 18 residues. Germline V gives CDR1 PRHDT, CDR2 FYEKMQ (reference sequence). Trimming cost V 5 bases and J 4 bases; bases outside gene matches: 10.

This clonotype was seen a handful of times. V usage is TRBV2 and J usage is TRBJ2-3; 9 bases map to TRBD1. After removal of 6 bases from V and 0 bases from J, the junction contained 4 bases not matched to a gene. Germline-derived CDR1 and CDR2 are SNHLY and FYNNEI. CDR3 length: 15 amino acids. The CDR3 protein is CASRAGTGSTDTQYF. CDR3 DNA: TGTGCCAGCAGAGCCGGGACAGGGAGCACAGATACGCAGTATTTT.

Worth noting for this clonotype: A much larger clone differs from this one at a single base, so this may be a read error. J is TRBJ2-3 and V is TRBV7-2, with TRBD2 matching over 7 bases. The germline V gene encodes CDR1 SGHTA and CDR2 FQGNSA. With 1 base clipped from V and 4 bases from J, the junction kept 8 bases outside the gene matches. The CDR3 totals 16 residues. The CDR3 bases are TGTGCCAGCAGCTTAGTGGGCGGGGGTATCGCAGATACGCAGTATTTT. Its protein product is CASSLVGGGIADTQYF.

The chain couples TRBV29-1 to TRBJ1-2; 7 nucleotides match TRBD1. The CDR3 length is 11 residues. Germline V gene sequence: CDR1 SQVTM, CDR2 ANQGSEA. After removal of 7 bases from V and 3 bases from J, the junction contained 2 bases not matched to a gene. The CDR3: CSGGTDYGYTF. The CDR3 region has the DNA TGCAGCGGCGGGACAGACTATGGCTACACCTTC.

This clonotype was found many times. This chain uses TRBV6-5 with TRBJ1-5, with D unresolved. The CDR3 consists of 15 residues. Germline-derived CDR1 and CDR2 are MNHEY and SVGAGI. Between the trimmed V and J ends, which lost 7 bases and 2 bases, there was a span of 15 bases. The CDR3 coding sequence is TGTGCCAGCAACCCCGTCAGTGTGGGCAATCAGCCCCAGCATTTT. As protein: CASNPVSVGNQPQHF.

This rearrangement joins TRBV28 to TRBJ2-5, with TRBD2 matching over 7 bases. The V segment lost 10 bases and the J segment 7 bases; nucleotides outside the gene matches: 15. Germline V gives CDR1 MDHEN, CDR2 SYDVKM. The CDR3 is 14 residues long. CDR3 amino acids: CATISGGVGGTQYF. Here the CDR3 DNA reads TGTGCCACCATTTCTGGGGGGGTCGGCGGGACCCAGTACTTC. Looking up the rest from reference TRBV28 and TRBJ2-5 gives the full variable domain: DVKVTQSSRYLVKRTGEKVFLECVQDMDHENMFWYRQDPGLGLRLIYFSYDVKMKEKGDIPEGYSVSREKKERFSLILESASTNQTSMYLCATISGGVGGTQYFGPGTRLLVL.

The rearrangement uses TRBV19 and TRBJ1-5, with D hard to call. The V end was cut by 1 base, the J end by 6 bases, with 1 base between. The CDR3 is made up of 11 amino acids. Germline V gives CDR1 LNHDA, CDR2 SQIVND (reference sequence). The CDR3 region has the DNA TGTGCCAGTAGTATAGGTCAGCCCCAGCATTTT. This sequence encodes CASSIGQPQHF.

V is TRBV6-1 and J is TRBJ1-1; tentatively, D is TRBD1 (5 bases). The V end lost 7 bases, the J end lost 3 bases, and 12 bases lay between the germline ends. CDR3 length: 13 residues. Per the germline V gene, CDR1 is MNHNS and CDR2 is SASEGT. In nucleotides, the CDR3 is TGTGCCAGCAAAGACCAGGGCTACACTGAAGCTTTCTTT. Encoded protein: CASKDQGYTEAFF.